This T cell receptor (beta chain) came from a study of cytomegalovirus exposure and HLA in healthy donors. Findings and caveats of the study: CMV serostatus was the sole immune exposure information available. Of the V segments, some could not be distinguished, including TRBV6-2 and TRBV6-3, and were excluded. The classifier reportedly diagnosed cytomegalovirus status with high specificity and sensitivity.

Remarks on this clone: Its antigen is not known.

Primers included in the PCR were 60 Vbeta and 13 Jbeta primers. The method was immunoSEQ multiplex PCR; TCRdb's version includes in-frame clones alone and lacks a portion of them. This repertoire shows 170,000 or so clones, 84% found once; its top ten account for 4.8%. The V gene lost 6 bases and the J gene lost 0 bases, with 9 bases spanning the gap. Germline V gene data show CDR1 as SGHTA and CDR2 as FQGNSA. The CDR3 contains 14 residues. The chain uses TRBV7-2 and TRBJ2-1; a possible D gene is TRBD1 (6 bases). The sequenced sample was PBMCs. The receptor was derived from a girl aged 10-17 years in good health and CMV-seropositive. CDR3 DNA: TGTGCCAGCAGGACAGGCTACTCCTACAATGAGCAGTTCTTC. This encodes CASRTGYSYNEQFF.